This T cell receptor (beta chain) was documented in a study of blood T cell repertoires in COVID-19. Study-level background: Acute and convalescent COVID-19 samples came from the United States, Italy and Spain.

The assay was immunoSEQ multiplex PCR, and TCRdb's table has in-frame clones only and misses some. Of approximately 170,000 clones listed, approximately 80% are singletons. V was clipped by 0 bases and J by 5 bases, with 18 bases between them. CDR3 length: 16 amino acids. CDR1 and CDR2 (germline): SGHRS, YFSETQ. The chain is built from TRBV5-1 and TRBJ2-7; a weak D match, TRBD2 (6 bases). The sequenced sample was PBMCs or T cells enriched from blood (not recorded which). The TCR comes from a man aged 35-49 years who had recovered from COVID-19. CDR3 residues: CASSLGLAGRFDEQYV. The CDR3 DNA reads TGCGCCAGCAGCTTGGGGTTGGCAGGGAGGTTCGACGAGCAGTACGTC.